This TCR beta chain was recorded in a study of T cell repertoires in cytomegalovirus infection. In the study overall: An indication of both CMV infection and matching HLA type came from public TCR beta signatures.

MiXCR, applied by TCRdb to the reads, yields one record per CDR3 protein. The sample carries 250,000 to 300,000 distinct CDR3 sequences, more than 20% recorded once. The germline V and J ends were trimmed by 0 bases and 9 bases, with 6 bases remaining between them. This CDR3 has 12 amino acids. CDR1 and CDR2 from the germline V gene are SGHTA and FQGNSA. Study-level points and caveats: Across the ex vivo response, the dominant clonotypes were HLA-C-restricted CMV-specific TCR beta clonotypes.

This clonotype occurred many times. Its antigen is as yet unknown. The sample was PBMCs. The clonotype was recovered from a human donor in good health (CMV status not recorded). Some clones in this sample may be carry-over from other donors' samples. This rearrangement joins TRBV7-2 to TRBJ2-1, with D tentatively TRBD2 (5 bases). CDR3 loop: CASSLALAEQFF. The CDR3 bases are TGTGCCAGCAGCTTAGCGCTAGCTGAGCAGTTCTTC.